Presented here are 5 T cell receptor beta chains from one specimen sequenced in a study of cytomegalovirus exposure and HLA in healthy donors. The PCR had 60 Vbeta and 13 Jbeta primers. The protocol was immunoSEQ multiplex PCR, while the TCRdb copy is restricted to in-frame clones and leaves out a portion. The sample includes more than 85,000 clones, around 76% of them seen just once. Sequencing was carried out using PBMCs. The receptor source for this set is a man between 25 and 39 years old in good health and CMV-seropositive.

This chain joins TRBV5-1 and TRBJ2-3, with D perhaps TRBD2 (5 bases). V was shortened by 0 bases and J by 2 bases, with 7 bases between the two germline ends. CDR1 SGHRS and CDR2 YFSETQ come from the germline V gene. This CDR3 is built from 14 residues. The CDR3 DNA reads as TGCGCCAGCAGCTTGGAGGAGGACACAGATACGCAGTATTTT. It encodes CASSLEEDTDTQYF.

CDR3 in amino acids: CASSLEGDRQGYEQYF. CDR3 nucleotide sequence: TGTGCCAGCAGCTTAGAGGGTGACAGACAGGGCTACGAGCAGTACTTC. The J gene is TRBJ2-7, the V gene TRBV7-9; 7 nucleotides align to TRBD1. The length of the CDR3 is 16 residues. V lost 1 base to trimming and J lost 3 bases; unmatched junction nucleotides: 9. The germline V gene has CDR1 SEHNR and CDR2 FQNEAQ (reference sequence).

This clone was counted a single time. This sequence joins TRBV14 and TRBJ2-5, with 8 bases fitting TRBD1. This CDR3 has 15 amino acids. The germline V gene has CDR1 SGHDN and CDR2 FVKESK. J gave up 4 bases and V 4 bases, and 8 bases lay outside the gene matches. The CDR3 spells CASSLQGQGGETQYF. The CDR3 coding sequence is TGTGCCAGCAGCCTCCAAGGACAGGGTGGAGAGACCCAGTACTTC.

The chain employs TRBV5-4 and TRBJ2-1; possible D gene TRBD2, 7 bases. CDR1 SGHNT and CDR2 YYREEE come from the germline V gene (reference sequence). Trimming shortened V by 4 bases and J by 4 bases, and 21 bases separated the two germline ends. The CDR3 is 17 amino acids. The CDR3 region is CASSPPHAGAMYNEQFF. CDR3 in DNA: TGTGCCAGCAGCCCCCCCCATGCGGGGGCTATGTACAATGAGCAGTTCTTC.

The V gene is TRBV19, the J gene TRBJ2-5; 10 bases agree with TRBD2. V dropped 7 bases and J dropped 5; count of bases not matched to a gene: 4. The CDR3 runs 13 residues. Germline V gene lookup returns CDR1 LNHDA and CDR2 SQIVND (reference sequence). CDR3 region: CASTDSGRETQYF. The CDR3 nucleotides read TGTGCCAGTACCGATAGCGGGAGGGAGACCCAGTACTTC.